This T cell receptor beta chain was recorded in a study of T cell responses to AZD1222 COVID-19 vaccine (dated by TCRdb to 2020 to 2023). For context, the study as a whole: A total of roughly 240 trial participants underwent TCR sequencing, of whom about 210 received two doses of AZD1222 and some 25 received two doses of the MenACWY control vaccine. Trial participants were enrolled into age subgroups of 18-55, 56-69 and 70-plus years, which contained about 150, 28 and 57 TCR-sequenced participants, respectively.

The CDR3 regions of human TCRbeta chains were subjected to immunosequencing. The authors processed their data as follows. Repertoire TCRs were matched against a reference library of SARS-CoV-2-specific TCRs generated with the MIRA antigen-specificity platform. Breadth meant the fraction of unique TCRs that were SARS-CoV-2-associated, whereas depth meant the fraction of total T cells that were SARS-CoV-2-associated. Using the MIRA data, every spike-specific TCR was mapped to the spike region that the TCR reacted to and assigned to either a CD4 or a CD8 class. Log10-transformed breadth and depth values were compared by one-way ANOVA with Sidak's multiple comparisons tests. The table comes from immuneACCESS by way of TCRdb, which keeps in-frame sequences with V and J called. Part of the clones is missing from these tables; in studies checked, under half for an unresolved V gene and the rest for unknown reasons. D and trimming come from the DNA, and the V and J calls and clone size come from that table. The sample has about 110,000 clones on record, approximately 89% of them singletons. The leading ten clones occupy roughly 3.2% of the sample.

On this clone: This receptor's antigen is unknown. The input lacks base qualities; no much larger clone sits a single base away.

The time point tag for this specimen amounts to: baseline before first vaccination. Explained via the paper, the treatment or condition label denotes: meningococcal conjugate vaccine given as trial control. The vaccinee samples were drawn from two UK trials, COV001 and COV002, one of which was a single-blind randomized controlled phase 2/3 trial testing AZD1222 (ChAdOx1 nCoV-19) in healthy adults. For TCRbeta chain sequencing, PBMC samples from trial participants were taken at day 0 and at day 28 after the second dose. The research as a whole found: Reportedly, close to half of the unique spike-specific TCRs recognized epitopes lying outside the regions that are mutated in the B.1.351 and B.1.1.7 variants. Conclusions about previously exposed vaccinees were limited because only a handful of AZD1222 recipients were SARS-CoV-2 seropositive at baseline. Vaccine-associated CD4 TCRs spanned the whole spike protein, with dominant responses in regions 160-218 and 743-854. Because no samples from the day 14 peak response were available, repertoires could be characterized only after the peak T cell response. The 56-69-year group was small, and its depth increase did not reach significance, likely because of low power. Participants were mostly white British, with more females than males. The authors suggested clonal diversity may have been underestimated. A significant rise in spike-specific TCR breadth and depth was observed after two AZD1222 doses relative to day 0 and relative to MenACWY recipients.

Trimming removed 4 bases from V and 5 bases from J; the gene matches leave 7 bases unexplained. Spanning cysteine to phenylalanine, the CDR3 consists of 16 amino acids. Solely the CDR3 DNA is kept, with 48 bases framed from the first base. From the germline V gene, CDR1 is KGHDR and CDR2 is SFDVKD. The clonotype was recovered from an adult in good health. The input for sequencing was peripheral blood, taken on day 0 of MenACWY control vaccination. The chain uses TRBV24-1 and TRBJ2-3; 11 nucleotides in the junction match TRBD1. This receptor carries the CDR3 CATSDTGTGGRDTQYF. The sequence in DNA is TGTGCCACCAGTGACACCGGGACAGGGGGAAGAGATACGCAGTATTTT.